The next 20 T cell receptor beta chains were all read from a single sample in a study of identical twins. TCRdb passed the 5' RACE reads through MiXCR, listing each CDR3 protein once. The sample has fewer than 500,000 distinct CDR3 sequences, about 24% seen once. These data also formed part of another study, on T cells expressing NK-cell markers.

Material: CD4+ T cells sorted from blood. These receptors were taken from a woman aged 18-29 years in good health.

The genes are TRBV6-1 and TRBJ2-2; 7 nucleotides match TRBD1. The germline V gene has CDR1 MNHNS and CDR2 SASEGT. The CDR3 contains 15 residues. Germline trimming cut 6 bases from V and 7 bases from J; bases unmatched to any gene: 11. The CDR3 coding sequence is TGTGCCAGCAGATGGACGAGGGGGCAGAGCGGGGAGCTGTTTTTT. Encoded protein: CASRWTRGQSGELFF.

The genes are TRBV20-1 and TRBJ1-5; D call uncertain. The CDR3 sequence is 15 residues long. The ends were cut back, 5 bases at V and 4 bases at J, with 18 bases in the middle. The germline V gene encodes CDR1 DFQATT and CDR2 SNEGSKA (reference sequence). CDR3 residues: CSAGPGISYNQPQHF. The CDR3, as DNA: TGCAGTGCTGGACCGGGAATTTCCTATAATCAGCCCCAGCATTTT.

The chain uses TRBV6-1 and TRBJ2-3; TRBD2 matches 7 bases. V dropped 4 bases and J dropped 2; count of bases not matched to a gene: 3. Germline values: CDR1 MNHNS, CDR2 SASEGT. The CDR3 extends over 14 amino acids. The CDR3 here is CASSGLAATDTQYF. CDR3 nucleotides: TGTGCCAGCAGTGGCCTAGCGGCCACAGATACGCAGTATTTT.

In its sample, this clonotype was seen a few times. This chain links TRBV5-1 with TRBJ2-7; 7 nucleotides line up with TRBD1. The germline V gene has CDR1 SGHRS and CDR2 YFSETQ. This CDR3 comprises 15 residues. Trimming cost V 1 base and J 2 bases; bases outside gene matches: 6. The CDR3 is CASSLIQGTAYEQYF. The CDR3 DNA is TGCGCCAGCAGCTTGATACAGGGGACCGCCTACGAGCAGTACTTC.

The gene calls are TRBV24-1 and TRBJ2-2, with D hard to call. The CDR3 has 12 amino acids. Per the germline V gene, CDR1 is KGHDR and CDR2 is SFDVKD. Trimming took 4 bases from V and 7 from J, leaving 6 bases between them. CDR3 amino acids: CATSEYSGELFF. CDR3 nucleotides: TGTGCCACCAGTGAATACAGCGGGGAGCTGTTTTTT.

This clonotype occurred a few times. The rearrangement joins TRBV5-5 to TRBJ2-2, with D uncertain. Germline CDR1 and CDR2: SGHKS and YYEKEE (reference sequence). Trimming took 3 bases from V and 1 from J, leaving 10 bases between them. CDR3 size: 15 residues. The CDR3 DNA reads as TGTGCCAGCAGCTACCGGGCCTTGAACACCGGGGAGCTGTTTTTT. Protein product: CASSYRALNTGELFF.

The chain employs TRBV5-1 and TRBJ2-7, with 7 nucleotides matching TRBD2. The CDR3 is 14 residues long. The germline V gene encodes CDR1 SGHRS and CDR2 YFSETQ. V shed 6 bases, J shed 4 bases, and the junction held 10 bases outside the gene matches. The CDR3 DNA reads as TGCGCCAGCACCCCTGGCGGGAGAGAATACGAGCAGTACTTC. Encoded protein: CASTPGGREYEQYF.

In this sample, this clonotype turned up a few times. The rearrangement links TRBV3-1 to TRBJ2-7, with D possibly TRBD2 on 5 matching bases. Per the germline V gene, CDR1 is LGHDT and CDR2 is YNNKEL (reference sequence). CDR3 length: 14 amino acids. Between the trimmed V and J ends, which lost 2 bases and 2 bases, there was a span of 10 bases. CDR3: CASSQSSIPYEQYF. For the CDR3, the DNA is TGTGCCAGCAGCCAATCTAGCATCCCCTACGAGCAGTACTTC.

At least ten counts were recorded for this clonotype. This chain uses TRBV5-1 with TRBJ2-1, with D hard to call. Between the trimmed V and J ends, which lost 1 base and 5 bases, there was a span of 13 bases. CDR1 is SGHRS and CDR2 is YFSETQ in the germline V gene. This CDR3 region has 15 residues. CDR3 loop: CASSLWAGRDNEQFF. The CDR3 DNA reads TGCGCCAGCAGCTTGTGGGCAGGCCGTGACAATGAGCAGTTCTTC.

The chain joins TRBV20-1 to TRBJ2-7; D is uncertain. The CDR3 has 14 residues. The germline V and J ends were trimmed by 0 bases and 5 bases, with 14 bases remaining between them. CDR1 is DFQATT and CDR2 is SNEGSKA in the germline V gene (reference sequence). The CDR3 DNA reads TGCAGTGCTAGAGATCTAAGGGATGTCAACGAGCAGTACTTC. This encodes CSARDLRDVNEQYF.

This rearrangement joins TRBV7-9 to TRBJ2-5; a weak D match, TRBD2 (5 bases). V lost 2 bases and J 3 bases, leaving 10 bases between the germline ends. CDR1 and CDR2 from the germline V gene are SEHNR and FQNEAQ (reference sequence). The CDR3 contains 14 residues. CDR3 coding DNA: TGTGCCAGCAGCTTAAGAGGGAATGAAGAGACCCAGTACTTC. Its protein is CASSLRGNEETQYF.

V and J are TRBV20-1 and TRBJ2-1; 10 bases match TRBD2. Trimming at V came to 0 bases and at J to 6 bases, leaving 5 bases not matched to a gene. Germline CDR1 reads DFQATT; CDR2 reads SNEGSKA (reference sequence). The CDR3 has 15 amino acids. CDR3: CSARDELAGSNEQFF. The CDR3 DNA reads as TGCAGTGCTAGAGATGAACTAGCGGGAAGCAATGAGCAGTTCTTC.

This clonotype came up a few times. The genes are TRBV20-1 and TRBJ1-4, with D unclear. Trimming stripped 2 bases from V and 6 bases from J, with 10 bases between. Germline CDR1 and CDR2: DFQATT and SNEGSKA (reference sequence). This CDR3 comprises 13 residues. In DNA, the CDR3 is TGCAGTGCTAGACGTAGTGTAGATGAAAAACTGTTTTTT. This sequence encodes CSARRSVDEKLFF.

The sample holds a few counts of this clonotype. The chain employs TRBV29-1 and TRBJ2-1; TRBD2 matches 14 bases. Germline CDR1 and CDR2: SQVTM and ANQGSEA. The J segment lost 1 base and the V segment lost 6 bases, leaving 8 bases of the junction unmatched. The CDR3 consists of 17 residues. The CDR3 sequence: CSVLTSGRAWSYNEQFF. The CDR3 bases are TGCAGCGTGTTGACTAGCGGGAGGGCCTGGTCCTACAATGAGCAGTTCTTC.

This clonotype has a handful of counts. V and J are TRBV15 and TRBJ1-4; D not resolved. The germline V gene has CDR1 LNHNV and CDR2 YYDKDF (reference sequence). The CDR3 is 15 amino acids. V dropped 4 bases and J dropped 4 bases, with 13 bases sitting between them. The DNA for the CDR3 is TGTGCCACCAGCACAGACGGGCAGAATAATGAAAAACTGTTTTTT. Translating it yields CATSTDGQNNEKLFF.

J is TRBJ2-1 and V is TRBV15; D gene uncertain. The V end lost 4 bases, the J end lost 5 bases, and 3 bases lay between the germline ends. CDR1 is LNHNV, CDR2 YYDKDF, per germline (reference sequence). The CDR3 runs to 11 residues. CDR3 in amino acids: CATSTHNEQFF. The CDR3 DNA is TGTGCCACCAGCACCCACAATGAGCAGTTCTTC.

The chain has TRBV20-1 and TRBJ2-1, with D uncertain. V was trimmed by 2 bases and J by 0 bases, leaving 11 bases between them. The CDR3 totals 15 residues. CDR1 is DFQATT, CDR2 SNEGSKA, per germline (reference sequence). CDR3 amino acids: CSARLGISSYNEQFF. CDR3 DNA: TGCAGTGCTAGATTGGGGATTAGCTCCTACAATGAGCAGTTCTTC.

This clonotype was detected once. This sequence joins TRBV11-3 and TRBJ1-1, with unresolved D. This CDR3 contains 15 residues. Germline V gene sequence: CDR1 SGHNT, CDR2 YENEEA. Trimming took 5 bases from V and 1 from J, leaving 14 bases between them. This CDR3 is CASSPRSYENTEAFF. The CDR3 DNA follows: TGTGCCAGCAGCCCGAGGTCCTACGAGAACACTGAAGCTTTCTTT.

The rearrangement uses TRBV5-6 and TRBJ1-4, with D tentatively TRBD1 (6 bases). Deletions cut 4 bases from V and 5 bases from J, with 12 bases between. CDR3 size: 14 residues. CDR1 SGHDT and CDR2 YYEEEE come from the germline V gene. CDR3 in amino acids: CASSHREGNEKLFF. In DNA form, the CDR3 reads TGTGCCAGCAGCCACAGGGAAGGAAATGAAAAACTGTTTTTT.

This clonotype occurred a few times. The chain uses TRBV16 and TRBJ1-5, with 8 bases lining up with TRBD1. CDR3 size: 16 residues. With 0 bases clipped from V and 5 bases from J, the junction kept 6 bases outside the gene matches. The germline V gene has CDR1 KGHSY and CDR2 FQNENV. The CDR3: CASSQSGSGGYQPQHF. In DNA, the CDR3 is TGTGCCAGCAGCCAATCGGGATCAGGGGGCTATCAGCCCCAGCATTTT.